The sequence of this T cell receptor (beta chain) was determined in a study of blood T cell repertoires in COVID-19. The CDR3 extends over 16 amino acids. V lost 5 bases, J lost 4 bases, and 19 bases lay in between. Germline V gives CDR1 SGHNT, CDR2 YENEEA. Here immunoSEQ multiplex PCR was the method, and the copy in TCRdb shows in-frame clones only, minus some. The table has about 200,000 clones, approximately 80% seen once. This clonotype originated in an older woman with acute COVID-19. The chain employs TRBV11-3 and TRBJ2-3; tentative D call: TRBD2 (5 bases). Sequencing input: PBMCs or T cells enriched from blood (not recorded which). The CDR3 DNA is TGTGCCAGCAGCCAGGCGAGGGCGTTAACCCCAGATACGCAGTATTTT. It codes for CASSQARALTPDTQYF.